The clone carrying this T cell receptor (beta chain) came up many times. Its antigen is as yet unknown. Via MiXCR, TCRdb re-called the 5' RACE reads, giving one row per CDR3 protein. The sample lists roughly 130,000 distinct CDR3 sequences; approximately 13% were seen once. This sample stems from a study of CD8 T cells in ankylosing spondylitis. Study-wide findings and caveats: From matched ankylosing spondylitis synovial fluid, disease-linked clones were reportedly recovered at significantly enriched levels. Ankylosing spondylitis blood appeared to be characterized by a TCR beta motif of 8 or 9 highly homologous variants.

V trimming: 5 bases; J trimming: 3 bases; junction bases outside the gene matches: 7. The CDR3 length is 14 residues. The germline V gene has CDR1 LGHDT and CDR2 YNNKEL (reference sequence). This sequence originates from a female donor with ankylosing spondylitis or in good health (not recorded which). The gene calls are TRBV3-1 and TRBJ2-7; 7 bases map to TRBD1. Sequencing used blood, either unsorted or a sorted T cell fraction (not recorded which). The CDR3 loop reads CASSSRQGVYEQYF. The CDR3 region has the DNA TGTGCCAGCAGCTCCCGACAGGGAGTCTACGAGCAGTACTTC.